The rows below give T cell receptor beta chains drawn from one sample of a study of CD8+ T cells in alopecia areata. Sequencing was performed with immunoSEQ multiplex PCR; in TCRdb, only in-frame clones are kept and a portion is missing. The sample has some 170,000 clones, just under 60% seen once. The material sequenced was CD4+ T cells sorted from blood, taken at week 0. These TCRs come from a human donor with alopecia areata. CDR3s include the opening cysteine and the closing phenylalanine or tryptophan. D genes are given only for firm matches. Clone sizes are given selectively: once, few, many, or a class where the clone is expanded.

v_call: TRBV14; d_call: NA; j_call: TRBJ2-7; clone_size: NA; cdr3_nt: TGTGCCAGCAGCCAGACCTACGAGCAGTACTTC; cdr3_aa: CASSQTYEQYF
v_call: TRBV15; d_call: NA; j_call: TRBJ1-1; clone_size: NA; cdr3_nt: TGTGCCACCAGCAGAGATTCCAGGGTTTCCGCTGAAGCTTTCTTT; cdr3_aa: CATSRDSRVSAEAFF
v_call: TRBV2; d_call: NA; j_call: TRBJ2-1; clone_size: NA; cdr3_nt: TGTGCCAGCCTGGAGGGGGGGCCTTGGGATGAGCAGTTCTTC; cdr3_aa: CASLEGGPWDEQFF
v_call: TRBV5-4; d_call: NA; j_call: TRBJ2-7; clone_size: few; cdr3_nt: TGTGCCAGCAGGCCTGATCATAGCTCCTACGAGCAGTACTTC; cdr3_aa: CASRPDHSSYEQYF
v_call: TRBV19; d_call: NA; j_call: TRBJ1-1; clone_size: NA; cdr3_nt: TGTGCCAGTAGTCGGGGACCCACGGGCACTGAAGCTTTCTTT; cdr3_aa: CASSRGPTGTEAFF
v_call: TRBV30; d_call: NA; j_call: TRBJ2-2; clone_size: NA; cdr3_nt: TGTGCCTGGAGGGTGTCCGGGGAGCTGTTTTTT; cdr3_aa: CAWRVSGELFF
v_call: TRBV27; d_call: NA; j_call: TRBJ1-1; clone_size: few; cdr3_nt: TGTGCCAGCCAGAAGGGGGTGAGGAACACTGAAGCTTTCTTT; cdr3_aa: CASQKGVRNTEAFF
v_call: TRBV29-1; d_call: NA; j_call: TRBJ2-3; clone_size: NA; cdr3_nt: TGCAGCGTTGAAAAGGACAGCCCACTACCGCAGTATTTT; cdr3_aa: CSVEKDSPLPQYF
v_call: TRBV29-1; d_call: TRBD1; j_call: TRBJ1-1; clone_size: NA; cdr3_nt: TGCAGCGTCCCAGGGGGAAATGAAGCTTTCTTT; cdr3_aa: CSVPGGNEAFF
v_call: TRBV30; d_call: TRBD1; j_call: TRBJ1-3; clone_size: NA; cdr3_nt: TGTGCCTGGACGCAGGGGGTTTGGGACACCATATATTTT; cdr3_aa: CAWTQGVWDTIYF
v_call: TRBV10-3; d_call: TRBD2; j_call: TRBJ2-3; clone_size: NA; cdr3_nt: TGTGCCATCGCTCAGCGGGGGACAGATACGCAGTATTTT; cdr3_aa: CAIAQRGTDTQYF
v_call: TRBV7-2; d_call: NA; j_call: TRBJ2-1; clone_size: NA; cdr3_nt: TGTGCCAGCAGCCCGGTTTACAATGAGCAGTTCTTC; cdr3_aa: CASSPVYNEQFF
v_call: TRBV25-1; d_call: NA; j_call: TRBJ1-6; clone_size: few; cdr3_nt: TGTGCCAGCACTTCGACAGGAGATAATTCACCCCTCCACTTT; cdr3_aa: CASTSTGDNSPLHF
v_call: TRBV25-1; d_call: NA; j_call: TRBJ2-4; clone_size: NA; cdr3_nt: TGTGCCAGTGACCCTATAGGGGCGGTAGTGAGCGGTCAGTACTTC; cdr3_aa: CASDPIGAVVSGQYF
v_call: TRBV5-1; d_call: NA; j_call: TRBJ2-5; clone_size: NA; cdr3_nt: TGCGCCAGCAGCTTGACCGCAGGGGGGTTGGAGACCCAGTACTTC; cdr3_aa: CASSLTAGGLETQYF